The TCR beta chain described here comes from a study of blood T cell repertoires in COVID-19. Overall study: From the United States, Italy and Spain came samples of acute and convalescent COVID-19.

Original data processing: Estimation of nucleated cell counts relied on the amplification of reference gene primers. The data were produced by immunoSEQ multiplex PCR, yet TCRdb's version contains in-frame clones alone and is incomplete. From that table come the V and J calls and clone size; the DNA was used to work out D and trimming. The table lists around 140,000 clones, around 87% of them singletons, with about two fifths in the top ten. The V and J ends lost 4 bases and 5 bases, in that order; junction bases with no gene match: 9. There are 15 residues in the CDR3. CDR1 and CDR2 (germline): SGHRS, YFSETQ. Only one count was recorded for this clone.

The rearrangement links TRBV5-1 to TRBJ2-1; 7 nucleotides agree with TRBD2. This clonotype was obtained from a man aged 50-59 years who had recovered from COVID-19. The specimen sequenced was peripheral blood. CDR3 sequence: CASSPSGGRHNEQFF. The DNA for the CDR3 is TGCGCCAGCAGCCCCTCGGGCGGGAGACACAATGAGCAGTTCTTC. The entire variable domain, with the rest obtained from reference TRBV5-1 and TRBJ2-1, is as follows: KAGVTQTPRYLIKTRGQQVTLSCSPISGHRSVSWYQQTPGQGLQFLFEYFSETQRNKGNFPGRFSGRQFSNSRSEMNVSTLELGDSALYLCASSPSGGRHNEQFFGPGTRLTVL.